Following are 17 T cell receptor beta chains from one sample sequenced in a study of blood T cells in healthy people across ages. Primed by a sample-barcoded 5' primer and a J-beta primer mix, a second PCR proceeded for about 7 to 11 cycles. TCRdb processed the 5' RACE reads anew with MiXCR; each CDR3 protein has one entry. This repertoire shows 700,000 or so distinct CDR3 sequences, less than 45% found once; its top ten account for about 32%. The sequencing input was blood. All receptors come from a man older than 75 in good health.

This clonotype turned up a few times. J is TRBJ2-1 and V is TRBV20-1, with 9 bases lining up with TRBD1. The CDR3 has 14 residues. Germline-derived CDR1 and CDR2 are DFQATT and SNEGSKA (reference sequence). The ends lost 6 bases at V and 4 bases at J; junction bases unmatched: 7. CDR3 amino acids: CSAERTGEYNEQFF. For the CDR3, the DNA is TGCAGTGCGGAGAGGACAGGGGAGTACAATGAGCAGTTCTTC.

The rearrangement joins TRBV7-2 to TRBJ2-3, with D maybe TRBD1 (7 bases). Trimming removed 5 bases at V and 5 bases at J, with 23 bases between. The CDR3 sequence is 17 residues long. The germline V gene encodes CDR1 SGHTA and CDR2 FQGNSA. The CDR3 loop is CASSDYRGGGGVDTQYF. The CDR3 DNA reads TGTGCCAGCAGCGATTACAGGGGCGGAGGGGGAGTAGATACGCAGTATTTT.

To note about this clonotype: A much larger clone differs from this one at a single base, so this may be a read error. The V gene is TRBV7-9, the J gene TRBJ2-5; 7 positions match TRBD1. Germline CDR1 is SEHNR and CDR2 is FQNEAQ (reference sequence). CDR3 length equals 15 residues. The CDR3 here is CASSSQGVVEEAQYF. In nucleotides, the CDR3 is TGTGCCAGCAGCTCCCAGGGGGTCGTAGAAGAGGCCCAGTACTTC.

This clonotype turned up a few times. V usage is TRBV18 and J usage is TRBJ2-5, with TRBD1 identical over 9 bases. The CDR3 sequence is 15 residues long. J lost 11 bases, V lost 6 bases, and 16 bases had no gene match. CDR1 and CDR2 from the germline V gene are KGHSH and LQKENI. CDR3 nucleotides: TGTGCCAGCTCTCAAGGACAGGGGTGGGACAATGAGCAGTACTTC. Residues: CASSQGQGWDNEQYF.

This clonotype was seen a few times. V usage is TRBV3-1 and J usage is TRBJ2-5; D not resolved. The CDR3 extends over 15 amino acids. In germline, CDR1 is LGHDT, CDR2 YNNKEL (reference sequence). V lost 0 bases and J 5 bases, leaving 13 bases between the germline ends. The chain's CDR3 is CASSQDRPAPETQYF. The DNA for the CDR3 is TGTGCCAGCAGCCAAGATCGACCTGCGCCGGAGACCCAGTACTTC.

The chain joins TRBV4-2 to TRBJ1-6, with 9 bases matching TRBD1. Trimming took 0 bases from V and 8 from J; bases not matched to a gene: 2. The CDR3 loop spans 15 amino acids. The germline V gene encodes CDR1 LGHNA and CDR2 YNFKEQ. CDR3 region: CASSQDRTGDSPLHF. As DNA, the CDR3 is TGTGCCAGCAGCCAAGACAGGACAGGGGATTCACCCCTCCACTTT.

V gene TRBV12-5 combines with J gene TRBJ2-2; D may be TRBD1 (5 bases). Germline CDR1 LGHNT, CDR2 FRNRAP. CDR3 length: 14 amino acids. V dropped 6 bases and J dropped 6 bases, with 14 bases sitting between them. The CDR3 reads CASGPGQGAGELFF. The CDR3 DNA follows: TGTGCTAGTGGACCCGGCCAGGGCGCCGGGGAGCTGTTTTTT.

This clonotype occurred a few times. The chain links TRBV20-1 to TRBJ2-7; the D is unclear. The V end was cut by 0 bases, the J end by 4 bases, with 16 bases between. The germline V gene has CDR1 DFQATT and CDR2 SNEGSKA (reference sequence). CDR3 length: 15 residues. The CDR3 protein is CSARDEAQPGYEQYF. The CDR3 DNA reads as TGCAGTGCTAGAGATGAGGCCCAGCCTGGGTACGAGCAGTACTTC.

CDR3 coding DNA: TGCAGTGCCCTATCGGACAGCGAAAATTCACCCCTCCACTTT. It is translated as CSALSDSENSPLHF. V is TRBV20-1 and J is TRBJ1-6; tentative D call: TRBD1 (6 bases). The length of the CDR3 is 14 residues. In germline, CDR1 is DFQATT, CDR2 SNEGSKA (reference sequence). The V gene lost 6 bases and the J gene lost 7 bases, with 16 bases spanning the gap.

The rearrangement links TRBV29-1 to TRBJ2-5; 9 nucleotides line up with TRBD1. The end of the DNA fits TRBJ2-7 better, so the J call may be wrong. Germline lookup yields CDR1 SQVTM and CDR2 ANQGSEA. This CDR3 region has 14 residues. The CDR3 is CSVEQGAGSYEQYF. CDR3 coding DNA: TGCAGCGTGGAACAGGGGGCAGGGTCTTACGAGCAGTACTTC.

The V and J genes are TRBV4-3 and TRBJ1-4, with D hard to call. V gave up 0 bases and J gave up 6 bases, with 14 bases separating them. Per germline, CDR1 LGHNA and CDR2 YSLEER. The CDR3 extends over 16 amino acids. The CDR3 protein is CASSQEYRGSYEKLFF. CDR3 nucleotide sequence: TGCGCCAGCAGCCAAGAATACCGCGGGTCTTATGAAAAACTGTTTTTT.

The gene calls are TRBV6-2 or TRBV6-3 and TRBJ2-7; perhaps TRBD2 as D (5 bases). Looked up from germline, CDR1 is MNHEY and CDR2 is SVGEGT. V lost 10 bases and J lost 2, with 21 bases in between. The CDR3 contains 15 residues. Here the CDR3 reads CATKGSGTSTYEQYF. The CDR3 DNA follows: TGTGCCACCAAGGGATCGGGAACTTCCACCTACGAGCAGTACTTC.

This clonotype was found many times. This chain joins TRBV7-2 and TRBJ2-6; D assignment may be TRBD1 or TRBD2 (5 bases each). Germline V gene sequence: CDR1 SGHTA, CDR2 FQGNSA. This CDR3 spans 17 amino acids. V lost 4 bases to trimming and J lost 5 bases, with 18 bases between them. The CDR3 nucleotides are TGTGCCAGCAGCTCCGACCCAGGGACCGGGTGGGCCAACGTCCTGACTTTC. Its protein is CASSSDPGTGWANVLTF.

This clonotype was recorded a few times. The chain carries TRBV6-2 or TRBV6-3 and TRBJ2-7; 11 positions match TRBD2. V dropped 7 bases and J dropped 2; count of bases not matched to a gene: 7. Germline CDR1 is MNHEY and CDR2 is SVGEGT. The CDR3 has 15 amino acids. The CDR3 bases are TGTGCCAGCATCTTCGCGACTAGCGGGACCTACGAGCAGTACTTC. The encoded protein is CASIFATSGTYEQYF.

The chain recombines TRBV7-9 with TRBJ2-3; D ambiguous. This CDR3 spans 14 amino acids. V was cut by 5 bases and J by 6 bases, with 15 bases left in between. Per germline, CDR1 SEHNR and CDR2 FQNEAQ (reference sequence). CDR3 amino acids: CASSTTPVQDTQYF. The CDR3, as DNA: TGTGCCAGCAGCACCACACCAGTTCAGGATACGCAGTATTTT.

This clonotype was detected many times. The rearrangement links TRBV6-1 to TRBJ2-7; D is undetermined. V was cut by 4 bases and J by 2 bases, with 9 bases left in between. This CDR3 comprises 13 residues. CDR1 MNHNS and CDR2 SASEGT come from the germline V gene. The CDR3 is CASSGPRAYEQYF. The DNA of the CDR3 is TGTGCCAGCAGTGGGCCCCGGGCCTACGAGCAGTACTTC.

Remarks on this clonotype: At one boundary the junction diverges from the germline segment, which might be a read error. This chain connects TRBV27 to TRBJ2-5; D is ambiguous. The germline V gene encodes CDR1 MNHEY and CDR2 SMNVEV (reference sequence). The CDR3 runs to 14 residues. The CDR3 region has the DNA TGTGCCAGCAGTGTATCCGCCCTACAAGAGACCCAGTACTTC. Amino acid sequence: CASSVSALQETQYF.